This passage covers 9 T cell receptor beta chains from one sample sequenced in a study of cytomegalovirus exposure and HLA in healthy donors. 60 Vbeta and 13 Jbeta primers were used in PCR. Only in-frame clones appear in the TCRdb table, and some are missing; sequencing was by immunoSEQ multiplex PCR. The sample includes about 160,000 clones, over 80% of them seen just once. Material: PBMCs. The source of these receptors is a boy aged 2 to 10 in good health and CMV-seronegative.

The chain has TRBV15 and TRBJ2-1; possible D gene TRBD1, 5 bases. CDR1 LNHNV and CDR2 YYDKDF come from the germline V gene (reference sequence). There are 15 residues in the CDR3. The ends were cut back, 3 bases at V and 5 bases at J, with 14 bases in the middle. The CDR3 reads CATSRESTDHNEQFF. As DNA, the CDR3 is TGTGCCACCAGCAGGGAGTCGACAGACCACAATGAGCAGTTCTTC.

This chain uses TRBV10-3 with TRBJ2-7, with D possibly being TRBD1 (6 bases). V was clipped by 10 bases and J by 3 bases, with 16 bases between them. From germline, CDR1 is ENHRY and CDR2 SYGVKD. The CDR3 contains 13 residues. The CDR3 loop is CATTPGQHYEQYF. The DNA for the CDR3 is TGTGCCACCACCCCGGGACAACACTACGAGCAGTACTTC.

J is TRBJ2-5 and V is TRBV23-1; 9 nucleotides match TRBD1. TRBV23-1 is placed among ORFs of uncertain function. CDR3 length: 17 residues. Losses at the gene ends were 4 bases for V and 5 bases for J; bases not matched to a gene: 14. CDR3 DNA sequence: TGCGCCAGCAGTCCGACCCCGGGACAGGGTATCTTGGAGACCCAGTACTTC. It translates to CASSPTPGQGILETQYF.

The rearrangement uses TRBV5-6 and TRBJ1-2; a weak D match, TRBD1 (5 bases). This CDR3 has 13 residues. Trimming stripped 4 bases from V and 8 bases from J, with 15 bases between. In germline, CDR1 is SGHDT, CDR2 YYEEEE. The CDR3 coding sequence is TGTGCCAGCAGCCCGGGGGAGGGATACGGCTACACCTTC. Protein sequence: CASSPGEGYGYTF. The full variable domain, rest sourced from reference TRBV5-6 and TRBJ1-2, is DAGVTQSPTHLIKTRGQQVTLRCSPKSGHDTVSWYQQALGQGPQFIFQYYEEEERQRGNFPDRFSGHQFPNYSSELNVNALLLGDSALYLCASSPGEGYGYTFGSGTRLTVV.

The V gene is TRBV7-9, the J gene TRBJ2-2; 7 bases are a match to TRBD1. The ends lost 6 bases at V and 8 bases at J; junction bases unmatched: 6. The V gene's germline CDR1 is SEHNR and CDR2 FQNEAQ (reference sequence). This CDR3 is built from 13 residues. The CDR3 region has the DNA TGTGCCAGCAGGGGGACAGCCAGGGGGGAGCTGTTTTTT. Translation: CASRGTARGELFF.

The chain has TRBV7-8 and TRBJ1-1, with D hard to call. CDR1 and CDR2 (germline): SGHVS, FQNEAQ. The ends were cut back, 2 bases at V and 8 bases at J, with 15 bases in the middle. The CDR3 covers 14 residues. DNA of the CDR3: TGTGCCAGCAGCTTATCCGTCACGGGAGCGGAAGCTTTCTTT. Amino acids: CASSLSVTGAEAFF.

The J gene is TRBJ1-4, the V gene TRBV5-1; the D gene is possibly TRBD1 (6 bases). Germline V gene lookup returns CDR1 SGHRS and CDR2 YFSETQ. The germline V and J ends were trimmed by 0 bases and 5 bases, with 11 bases remaining between them. The CDR3 contains 15 residues. The CDR3 DNA sequence: TGCGCCAGCAGCTTGGTAGGACAGAGGAATGAAAAACTGTTTTTT. It specifies CASSLVGQRNEKLFF.

The chain employs TRBV5-6 and TRBJ2-5, with 9 nucleotides matching TRBD1. Germline CDR1 SGHDT, CDR2 YYEEEE. V shed 2 bases, J shed 11 bases, and the junction held 10 bases outside the gene matches. The length of the CDR3 is 14 residues. In DNA form, the CDR3 reads TGTGCCAGCAGCTTTTTGACAGGGGGTGGAGAGCAGTACTTC. Its translation is CASSFLTGGGEQYF.

The chain couples TRBV9 to TRBJ1-2; D gene unclear. The V end lost 3 bases, the J end lost 4 bases, and 13 bases lay between the germline ends. Germline V gene lookup returns CDR1 SGDLS and CDR2 YYNGEE. There are 14 residues in the CDR3. The CDR3 sequence is CASSASTQSYGYTF. Here the CDR3 DNA reads TGTGCCAGCAGCGCCTCGACACAGTCCTATGGCTACACCTTC.